These 24 T cell receptor beta chains came from one sample sequenced in a study of shared clonotypes between healthy human individuals. Using immunoSEQ multiplex PCR, the repertoire was profiled, and TCRdb retains in-frame clones only, with some absent. The table lists 2 million to 2.5 million clones, 80% to 95% of them singletons. The specimen sequenced was naive CD4+ T cells from PBMCs. Subset described: CD45RA+ positively selected. Receptors originate from a man aged 18 to 29 in good health. Some clones in this sample may be carry-over from other donors' samples.

The V and J genes are TRBV14 and TRBJ2-5, with TRBD2 identical over 14 bases. V shed 4 bases and J 5 bases; nucleotides not matched to a gene: 6. The length of the CDR3 is 16 residues. Germline V lookup: CDR1 SGHDN, CDR2 FVKESK. The CDR3 loop reads CASSRGLAGGVETQYF. The CDR3 DNA reads TGTGCCAGCAGCCGAGGACTAGCGGGAGGCGTGGAGACCCAGTACTTC.

This sequence joins TRBV7-8 and TRBJ2-1, with 7 bases that match TRBD1. CDR3 length equals 12 residues. Germline CDR1 and CDR2: SGHVS and FQNEAQ. V was clipped by 5 bases and J by 9 bases; unmatched bases: 4. The CDR3 loop is CASSARTGEQFF. The CDR3 DNA reads TGTGCCAGCAGCGCGAGGACAGGTGAGCAGTTCTTC.

CDR3 DNA sequence: TGCAGCGTTGAAAGGACAGGGGGCAGGCAGCCGCCAGATACGCAGTATTTT. It encodes CSVERTGGRQPPDTQYF. The chain employs TRBV29-1 and TRBJ2-3, with 11 positions matching TRBD1. The V gene's germline CDR1 is SQVTM and CDR2 ANQGSEA. The CDR3 totals 17 residues. J gave up 4 bases and V 2 bases, and 11 bases lay outside the gene matches.

The chain recombines TRBV19 with TRBJ2-7; no reliable D call. This CDR3 contains 14 residues. V lost 5 bases, J lost 3 bases, and 14 bases lay in between. CDR1 is LNHDA and CDR2 is SQIVND in the germline V gene (reference sequence). CDR3 protein: CASSAARWSYEQYF. CDR3 bases: TGTGCCAGTAGTGCGGCCCGCTGGAGCTACGAGCAGTACTTC.

This clone was detected once. The identical CDR3 is also encoded by other nucleotide sequences in the sample. CDR3 protein: CASSLGQGNTEAFF. CDR3 nucleotides: TGTGCCAGCAGCTTGGGACAGGGAAACACTGAAGCTTTCTTT. The chain recombines TRBV7-6 with TRBJ1-1, with 9 bases fitting TRBD1. V was pared by 3 bases and J by 2 bases, with 1 base of the junction left unmatched. Per the germline V gene, CDR1 is SGHVS and CDR2 is FNYEAQ. This CDR3 is 14 amino acids long.

The V gene is TRBV7-9, the J gene TRBJ1-4; the match to TRBD1 covers 10 bases. Germline V lookup: CDR1 SEHNR, CDR2 FQNEAQ (reference sequence). Losses at the gene ends were 4 bases for V and 7 bases for J; bases not matched to a gene: 6. The CDR3 length is 15 residues. The CDR3, as DNA: TGTGCCAGCAGCTCGACAGGGGGCTTAGGTGAAAAACTGTTTTTT. This translates into CASSSTGGLGEKLFF. Supplemented by reference TRBV7-9 and TRBJ1-4, the full variable domain reads DTGVSQNPRHKITKRGQNVTFRCDPISEHNRLYWYRQTLGQGPEFLTYFQNEAQLEKSRLLSDRFSAERPKGSFSTLEIQRTEQGDSAMYLCASSSTGGLGEKLFFGSGTQLSVL.

A word on this clone: Other nucleotide sequences in the sample specify the same CDR3. The V call is TRBV15, the J call TRBJ1-2, with D possibly matching TRBD1 (6 bases). The CDR3 is 13 residues long. Trimming left V 3 bases short and J 2 bases short, with 7 bases between. Germline assignment: CDR1 LNHNV and CDR2 YYDKDF (reference sequence). For the CDR3, the DNA is TGTGCCACCAGCAGGGGACAAAACTATGGCTACACCTTC. Amino acid sequence: CATSRGQNYGYTF.

This clone was counted a single time. The gene calls are TRBV11-2 and TRBJ2-5; a weak D match, TRBD2 (6 bases). Germline-derived CDR1 and CDR2 are SGHAT and FQNNGV. There are 14 residues in the CDR3. The germline V and J ends were trimmed by 3 bases and 7 bases, with 15 bases remaining between them. The DNA of the CDR3 is TGTGCCAGCAGCTTTGGGGGGACCGGGGGGACCCAGTACTTC. It yields the protein CASSFGGTGGTQYF.

This clone was detected only once. The CDR3 loop reads CASRFAGGYTF. The DNA of the CDR3 is TGTGCCAGCAGGTTCGCAGGGGGCTACACCTTC. The rearrangement uses TRBV28 and TRBJ1-2; D possibly corresponds to TRBD1 (5 bases). CDR3 length equals 11 residues. Trimming took off 6 bases at V and 8 bases at J, with 10 bases between the two ends. Germline V lookup: CDR1 MDHEN, CDR2 SYDVKM.

The sample holds one count of this clone. V gene TRBV28 combines with J gene TRBJ2-7; 12 bases match TRBD2. Germline CDR1 reads MDHEN; CDR2 reads SYDVKM. With V trimmed by 1 base and J by 5 bases, 6 bases remained unmatched. CDR3 length: 16 amino acids. This CDR3 reads CASSLYPSGRVNEQYF. CDR3 sequence (DNA): TGTGCCAGCAGTTTATACCCTAGCGGGAGGGTAAACGAGCAGTACTTC.

This clone has a handful of counts. The chain carries TRBV9 and TRBJ2-2; 9 nucleotides match TRBD1. The CDR3 is 16 amino acids. Trimming cost V 1 base and J 5 bases; bases outside gene matches: 6. Germline lookup yields CDR1 SGDLS and CDR2 YYNGEE. CDR3 nucleotides: TGTGCCAGCAGCGTAATGGGACAGGGAATTACCGGGGAGCTGTTTTTT. Amino acid sequence: CASSVMGQGITGELFF.

The chain uses TRBV19 and TRBJ1-5; 11 nucleotides line up with TRBD1. With 6 bases clipped from V and 6 bases from J, the junction kept 4 bases outside the gene matches. Per the germline V gene, CDR1 is LNHDA and CDR2 is SQIVND (reference sequence). This CDR3 spans 14 amino acids. This chain's CDR3 is CASRRTGGVQPQHF. The CDR3 DNA reads as TGTGCCAGTAGACGGACAGGGGGCGTTCAGCCCCAGCATTTT.

The chain carries TRBV5-1 and TRBJ1-1; D unresolved. CDR3 size: 12 residues. Trimming took 2 bases from V and 11 from J, leaving 13 bases between them. CDR1 is SGHRS, CDR2 YFSETQ, per germline. Here the CDR3 reads CASSFGDELAFF. CDR3 nucleotides: TGCGCCAGCAGCTTTGGGGATGAGCTGGCTTTCTTT.

The chain links TRBV4-1 to TRBJ2-3; 10 bases map to TRBD2. Looked up from germline, CDR1 is MGHRA and CDR2 is YSYEKL. Trimming removed 4 bases from V and 3 bases from J; junction bases left unmatched: 4. The CDR3 has 15 amino acids. Here the CDR3 DNA reads TGCGCCAGCAGCCCTAGCGGGAGACGGACAGATACGCAGTATTTT. It translates to CASSPSGRRTDTQYF.

The CDR3 loop reads CASSFDRGNHYEQYF. The CDR3 region has the DNA TGTGCCAGCAGCTTTGACAGGGGTAACCACTACGAGCAGTACTTC. The rearrangement uses TRBV7-3 and TRBJ2-7, with TRBD1 identical over 8 bases. V was clipped by 3 bases and J by 3 bases; unmatched bases: 7. Germline V gene sequence: CDR1 SGHTA, CDR2 FQGTGA. The CDR3 spans 15 residues.

The chain links TRBV30 to TRBJ2-4, with TRBD2 as a possible D gene (6 bases). Germline CDR1 reads GTSNPN; CDR2 reads SVGIG (reference sequence). V shed 0 bases and J shed 2 bases, with 14 bases lying between them. The CDR3 extends over 16 amino acids. For the CDR3, the DNA is TGTGCCTGGAGTGTGTGGCAGGGAGGATCCAAAAACATTCAGTACTTC. It specifies CAWSVWQGGSKNIQYF.

This chain connects TRBV7-2 to TRBJ1-2, with D possibly being TRBD1 (5 bases). The CDR3 is 13 amino acids. Trimming pared 5 bases from V and 3 bases from J, leaving 10 bases between. Germline-derived CDR1 and CDR2 are SGHTA and FQGNSA. CDR3 in amino acids: CASSQTAYYGYTF. CDR3 nucleotides: TGTGCCAGCAGCCAGACAGCCTACTATGGCTACACCTTC.

The CDR3 region has the DNA TGTGCCAGCAGCCCAGAACTGTGGGGTAGCAATCAGCCCCAGCATTTT. It is translated as CASSPELWGSNQPQHF. V is TRBV7-9 and J is TRBJ1-5, with D unclear. V lost 5 bases and J lost 0, with 14 bases in between. The CDR3 sequence is 16 residues long. CDR1 is SEHNR, CDR2 FQNEAQ, per germline (reference sequence).

The rearrangement joins TRBV19 to TRBJ2-1; weak D call: TRBD1 (7 bases). The CDR3 has 15 amino acids. Germline V gene sequence: CDR1 LNHDA, CDR2 SQIVND (reference sequence). V was shortened by 5 bases and J by 4 bases, with 15 bases between the two germline ends. The CDR3 nucleotides are TGTGCCAGTAGTCCAGGGGGGTACAGTTACAATGAGCAGTTCTTC. Translating it yields CASSPGGYSYNEQFF.

This clone showed up just a few times. The chain carries TRBV4-1 and TRBJ1-5; D not certain. Between the trimmed V and J ends, which lost 3 bases and 9 bases, there was a span of 12 bases. Germline V gene sequence: CDR1 MGHRA, CDR2 YSYEKL. The CDR3 spans 13 residues. The CDR3 loop reads CASSQEPELPQHF. As DNA, the CDR3 is TGCGCCAGCAGCCAGGAACCCGAGTTGCCCCAGCATTTT.

The chain uses TRBV6-1 and TRBJ1-4; no clear D gene. CDR1 MNHNS and CDR2 SASEGT come from the germline V gene. V was shortened by 2 bases and J by 8 bases, with 12 bases between the two germline ends. The CDR3 has 14 amino acids. CDR3 bases: TGTGCCAGCAGTGAATTTAGTCCTTGGGAAAAACTGTTTTTT. Amino acid sequence: CASSEFSPWEKLFF.

This sequence joins TRBV10-3 and TRBJ1-5; TRBD1 aligns across 7 bases. Per germline, CDR1 ENHRY and CDR2 SYGVKD. The V gene end was trimmed by 10 bases and the J gene end by 4 bases; junction bases not matched to a gene: 7. The CDR3 is 13 amino acids. CDR3 residues: CATRGVGNQPQHF. CDR3 DNA: TGTGCCACCAGGGGGGTGGGAAATCAGCCCCAGCATTTT.

V and J are TRBV7-9 and TRBJ1-1; D remains unclear. The CDR3 has 14 residues. Germline V gives CDR1 SEHNR, CDR2 FQNEAQ (reference sequence). V gave up 1 base and J gave up 4 bases, with 10 bases separating them. The CDR3 DNA follows: TGTGCCAGCAGCTTAGAATGGGTGAGCACTGAAGCTTTCTTT. Its translation is CASSLEWVSTEAFF.

CDR3 nucleotides: TGTGCCAGCAGTTTAAGGACAGGGTTGACCGGGGAGCTGTTTTTT. This codes for CASSLRTGLTGELFF. The gene calls are TRBV28 and TRBJ2-2, with 8 nucleotides matching TRBD1. This CDR3 is 15 amino acids long. Germline V gene data show CDR1 as MDHEN and CDR2 as SYDVKM. V trimming: 2 bases; J trimming: 5 bases; junction bases outside the gene matches: 4.